The sample holds a few counts of the clone carrying this T cell receptor (beta chain). A second PCR of about 6 to 12 cycles used a sample-barcoded 5' primer and a J-beta primer mix. Via MiXCR, TCRdb re-called the 5' RACE reads, giving one row per CDR3 protein. This table has about 580,000 distinct CDR3 sequences, 47% appearing once. These data originate in a study of blood T cells in healthy people across ages. Germline V gene lookup returns CDR1 LGHNA and CDR2 YSLEER. The CDR3 covers 16 residues. V lost 5 bases to trimming and J lost 10 bases; unmatched junction nucleotides: 14. The sequenced sample was blood. The chain combines TRBV4-3 with TRBJ2-3, with 11 positions matching TRBD2. The sequence was collected from a man at least 80 years old in good health. Written as DNA, the CDR3 is TGCGCCAGCAGCGTCGCTAGCGGGAGGAAACGGCGGGCGCAGTATTTT. This encodes CASSVASGRKRRAQYF.